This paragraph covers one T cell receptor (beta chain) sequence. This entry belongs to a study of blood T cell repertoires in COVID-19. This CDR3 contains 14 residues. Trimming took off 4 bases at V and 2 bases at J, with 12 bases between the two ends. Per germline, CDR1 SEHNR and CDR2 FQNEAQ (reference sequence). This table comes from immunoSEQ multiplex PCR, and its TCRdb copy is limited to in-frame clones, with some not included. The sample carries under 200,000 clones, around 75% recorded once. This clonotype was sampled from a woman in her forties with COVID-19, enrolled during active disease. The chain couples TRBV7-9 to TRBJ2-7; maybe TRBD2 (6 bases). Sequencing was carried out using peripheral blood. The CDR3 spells CASSSWTTPYEQYF. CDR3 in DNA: TGTGCCAGCAGCTCCTGGACTACTCCCTACGAGCAGTACTTC.